Given below is one T cell receptor beta chain in context. Its antigen is as yet unknown. Profiling relied on immunoSEQ multiplex PCR, and the TCRdb table lists in-frame clones only, not all of them. The sample records 120,000 or so clones, approximately 90% being singletons. The CDR3 runs to 18 residues. The sample is drawn from a study of radiation and T cells in renal cell carcinoma. Looking at the study overall: Nephrectomy followed 15 Gy stereotactic body radiation by 4 weeks.

Documented time point: blood 2 weeks post-SBRT. Treatment here: 15 Gy SBRT to primary tumor, nephrectomy 4 weeks later. Overall study findings and caveats: In blood, top tumor clones expanded by 2 weeks, shrinking by 4.

V gene TRBV12-2 combines with J gene TRBJ2-5; no check of the table's D call, TRBD1, against the DNA was made. TRBV12-2 is annotated as a pseudogene. The clonotype comes from a woman between 70 and 85 years old with renal cell carcinoma. The material sequenced was blood, taken from a patient whose treatment included radiotherapy and nephrectomy. CDR3 sequence (DNA): TGTGCAAGTCGCGCAAAAGACGACCCAGGTCGAGCCCGGGAGACCCAGTACTTC. It encodes CASRAKDDPGRARETQYF.